These T cell receptor beta chains were read from a single sample in a study of T cells in tumors after PD-1 blockade. TCRdb's table, derived via immunoSEQ multiplex PCR, lists solely in-frame clones and lacks some. In the table there are just under 65,000 clones, around 74% of which are singletons. Sequencing was performed on PBMCs, taken after anti-PD-1 treatment. The receptor source for this set is a human donor with basal cell carcinoma. CDR3s include the opening cysteine and the closing phenylalanine or tryptophan. A D gene is named only where the DNA matches it firmly. Some rows have no size entry. The others give once, few or many, or a class for an expanded clone.

>.|TRBV14|TRBJ2-1|TRBD2
TGTGCCAGCAGCCAGCTTATAGCGGGGGGGCCTAGTGAGCAGTTCTTC
CASSQLIAGGPSEQFF
>.|TRBV6-6|TRBJ1-5|.
TGTGCCAGCAGTTACTCTGGGAATAGCAATCAGCCCCAGCATTTT
CASSYSGNSNQPQHF
>.|TRBV5-4|TRBJ1-5|.
TGTGCCAGCAGCTTGGGAGGTCAGGGACCCGATCAGCCCCAGCATTTT
CASSLGGQGPDQPQHF
>.|TRBV5-1|TRBJ1-2|TRBD1
TGCGCCAGCAGCTTGGGACAGGGTTACTATGGCTACACCTTC
CASSLGQGYYGYTF
>.|TRBV3-1/TRBV3-2|TRBJ2-5|TRBD2
TGTGCCAGCAGCCCCGACAGCGGGGGAGAGACCCAGTACTTC
CASSPDSGGETQYF
>.|TRBV10-3|TRBJ1-2|TRBD1
TGTGCCATCAAACCCGGGACAGGGCTTAACTATGGCTACACCTTC
CAIKPGTGLNYGYTF
>.|TRBV4-2|TRBJ2-1|TRBD2
TGTGCCAGCAGCCAAGGTTCTAGCGGCGGTGGTGAGCAGTTCTTC
CASSQGSSGGGEQFF
>.|TRBV7-9|TRBJ1-2|.
TGTGCCAGCAGCCCCGGACAGCCGGGGAACTATGGCTACACCTTC
CASSPGQPGNYGYTF
>.|TRBV29-1|TRBJ1-2|TRBD1
TGCAGCGTTGGTTGGGGACAGGGGATGGGTGGCTACACCTTC
CSVGWGQGMGGYTF
>.|TRBV30|TRBJ2-7|.
TGTGCCTGGAGTGGACGGGCCTACGAGCAGTACTTC
CAWSGRAYEQYF
>.|TRBV3-1/TRBV3-2|TRBJ2-3|TRBD2
TGTGCCAGCAGCCATTCTGCGGGGGGGCGTTTAGATACGCAGTATTTT
CASSHSAGGRLDTQYF
>.|TRBV19|TRBJ1-2|TRBD1
TGTGCCAGTACCCCCAGGGACAGGAACTCCTATGGCTACACCTTC
CASTPRDRNSYGYTF
>.|TRBV14|TRBJ1-1|.
TGTGCCAGCAGCCATACAGGGTCGATAAACACTGAAGCTTTCTTT
CASSHTGSINTEAFF
>.|TRBV5-1|TRBJ1-2|.
TGCGCCAGCAGCCTCGACGGCACTAACTATGGCTACACCTTC
CASSLDGTNYGYTF
>.|TRBV14|TRBJ1-2|TRBD1
TGTGCCAGCAGCCAAGCTCATTGGGACAGTTATGGCTACACCTTC
CASSQAHWDSYGYTF
>.|TRBV25-1|TRBJ1-6|.
TGTGCCAGCAGTACGGTTAATTCACCCCTCCACTTT
CASSTVNSPLHF
>few|TRBV10-3|TRBJ2-1|.
TGTGCCACGGTCGGGGGAAGCTCCTACAATGAGCAGTTCTTC
CATVGGSSYNEQFF
>.|TRBV12-3/TRBV12-4|TRBJ2-2|.
TGTGCCAGCAGTGGGCGCGGGGAGCTGTTTTTT
CASSGRGELFF
>.|TRBV19|TRBJ2-7|TRBD2
TGTGCCAGTAGGCCAGCGGGGGCAGGCTACGAGCAGTACTTC
CASRPAGAGYEQYF
>.|TRBV23-1|TRBJ2-3|.
TGCGCCAGCAGTCAAACCCCCACAGTGGGAGCCACAGATACGCAGTATTTT
CASSQTPTVGATDTQYF
>once|TRBV14|TRBJ2-7|.
TGTGCCAGCAGCCTCAGACACCCCTACGAGCAGTACTTC
CASSLRHPYEQYF
>few|TRBV28|TRBJ1-1|.
TGTGCCAGCAGCCCCCGGACCTCGGGAAGCACTGAAGCTTTCTTT
CASSPRTSGSTEAFF
>.|TRBV2|TRBJ1-2|.
TGTGCCAGTACAGGGACGGGGTTTCTTAACTATGGCTACACCTTC
CASTGTGFLNYGYTF
>.|TRBV7-9|TRBJ2-2|TRBD2
TGTGCCATCGAGCGGGGGGGAACCTCTGGGGAGCTGTTTTTT
CAIERGGTSGELFF
>.|TRBV19|TRBJ2-3|TRBD2
TGTGCCAGTAGTAAAAACGGGGGGGAGGTGGATACGCAGTATTTT
CASSKNGGEVDTQYF
>.|TRBV5-4|TRBJ2-5|.
TGTGCCAGCAGCTTGGCCAATTACAGGTCTGAGGAGACCCAGTACTTC
CASSLANYRSEETQYF
>.|TRBV15|TRBJ2-1|TRBD2
TGTGCCACCAGCGCTAGCGGGGGGTTATACAATGAGCAGTTCTTC
CATSASGGLYNEQFF
>few|TRBV30|TRBJ1-6|.
TGTGCCTGGGGATACCAAGGTTCACCCCTCCACTTT
CAWGYQGSPLHF
>.|TRBV7-2|TRBJ2-3|TRBD2
TGTGCCAGCAGCTTTCGGGCTAGCGGGCGAAAAGATACGCAGTATTTT
CASSFRASGRKDTQYF
>.|TRBV6-5|TRBJ2-7|TRBD1
TGTGCCAGCAACAGGGGGGCCTACGAGCAGTACTTC
CASNRGAYEQYF
>.|TRBV10-3|TRBJ2-2|.
TGTGCCATCAGGGTGGTGGCCGGGGAGCTGTTTTTT
CAIRVVAGELFF
>few|TRBV5-1|TRBJ2-7|TRBD1
TGCGCCAGCAGCCTGACAGGGGCCGACGAGCAGTACTTC
CASSLTGADEQYF
>.|TRBV20-1|TRBJ2-5|.
TGCAGTGCTAGAGATCAGAAGACCCAGTACTTC
CSARDQKTQYF
>once|TRBV7-2|TRBJ2-3|.
TGTGCCAGCAGCTTAGGGGGGGGGCGCACAGATACGCAGTATTTT
CASSLGGGRTDTQYF
>.|TRBV6-4|TRBJ2-5|TRBD1
TGTGCCAGCAGTCCCTTGGGACAGTCAGAGACCCAGTACTTC
CASSPLGQSETQYF
>.|TRBV30|TRBJ1-1|.
TGTGCCTGGAGTTATGCAACACTAGAACCCACTAAAAAAACAGAAGCTTTCTTT
CAWSYATLEPTKKTEAFF
>.|TRBV28|TRBJ2-7|TRBD2
TGTGCCGCGGGGGTGGACGAGCAGTACTTC
CAAGVDEQYF
>.|TRBV25-1|TRBJ2-7|.
TGTGCCAGCAGTGGATCAGACAGACCAGTCTACGAGCAGTACTTC
CASSGSDRPVYEQYF
>.|TRBV4-1|TRBJ2-7|TRBD2
TGCGCCAGCAGCCAAGGCGGTCTCGGCGGGGGGACTTACGAGCAGTACTTC
CASSQGGLGGGTYEQYF
>few|TRBV4-1|TRBJ2-2|.
TGCGCCAGCAGCCAAGCGGGAAGGGGGGACGGGGAGCTGTTTTTT
CASSQAGRGDGELFF
>once|TRBV7-9|TRBJ2-7|.
TGTGCCAGCACCATCAGGGATTACGAGCAGTACTTC
CASTIRDYEQYF
>.|TRBV3-1/TRBV3-2|TRBJ2-3|TRBD2
TGTGCCAGCAGCCAGGTTAGCGGGGGGCGCACAGATACGCAGTATTTT
CASSQVSGGRTDTQYF
>.|TRBV9|TRBJ1-1|TRBD1
TGTGCCAGCAGCACCCGGACAGGGATGAACACTGAAGCTTTCTTT
CASSTRTGMNTEAFF
>few|TRBV6-5|TRBJ2-3|.
TGTGCCAGCAGTTACTCGAGAGTGGTGGATACGCAGTATTTT
CASSYSRVVDTQYF